A selection of T cell receptor beta chains follows, all from one sample in a study of cytomegalovirus exposure and HLA in healthy donors. Clones were sequenced by immunoSEQ multiplex PCR, and TCRdb holds only the in-frame ones, with some missing. Among hundreds of thousands of clones, roughly 85% were seen once, and the ten largest hold 1.8%. Sequenced sample: PBMCs. Source of these receptors: a male donor in good health and CMV-seronegative. Both conserved end residues are part of each CDR3. Each record gives: CDR3 DNA, CDR3 protein, D gene, clone size, V gene, J gene. D genes are given only for firm matches. Only some rows state a clone size, as once, few, many or a class for expanded clones.

TGTGCCAGCAGCTTAGGGACAGGGAACACCTACGAGCAGTACTTC	CASSLGTGNTYEQYF	TRBD1	NA	TRBV7-2	TRBJ2-7
TGTGCCAGCAGCCCACTAGCGGGAGGGCCTAGAGAGCAGTACTTC	CASSPLAGGPREQYF	TRBD2	NA	TRBV5-6	TRBJ2-7
TGTGCCAGCAGCGGGGGACTTAGCCTCGGGAATACGCAGTATTTT	CASSGGLSLGNTQYF	NA	NA	TRBV9	TRBJ2-3
TGTGCCAGCAGCCCGCGACTAGCGGGAGGGCCAAAGGAGCAGTACTTC	CASSPRLAGGPKEQYF	TRBD2	NA	TRBV5-4	TRBJ2-7
TGTGCCAGCAGCTCCCGGGACTACCGAAACTCCTACGAGCAGTACTTC	CASSSRDYRNSYEQYF	TRBD2	NA	TRBV5-4	TRBJ2-7
TGTGCCAGCAGCCCCTCCCGGGAGCAGTTCTTC	CASSPSREQFF	NA	NA	TRBV28	TRBJ2-1
TGTGCCAGCAACTATACAGGATTAAGGGGGGAAAAACTGTTTTTT	CASNYTGLRGEKLFF	NA	NA	TRBV7-9	TRBJ1-4
TGCAGCGTTGATAGAGACTTCGTCAATGAGCAGTTCTTC	CSVDRDFVNEQFF	NA	NA	TRBV29-1	TRBJ2-1
TGTGCAAGTCGCCATCGGGACAGGGGCAACGAGCAGTACTTC	CASRHRDRGNEQYF	NA	few	TRBV12-2	TRBJ2-7
TGTGCCAGCAGTTACGGCAGGGCCTCTGGAGAGACCCAGTACTTC	CASSYGRASGETQYF	NA	NA	TRBV6-6	TRBJ2-5
TGCGCCAGCAGCTTGAAGACTAGCGGGAGAATTGAGCAGTTCTTC	CASSLKTSGRIEQFF	TRBD2	NA	TRBV5-1	TRBJ2-1
TGCGCCAGCAGCCAAGAGAGCCTAGCGGGGGGCGGAAACCAAGAGACCCAGTACTTC	CASSQESLAGGGNQETQYF	TRBD2	NA	TRBV4-1	TRBJ2-5
TGTGCCAGCAGTCCTACGACGCAGGTTCGTGGAAAACTGTTTTTT	CASSPTTQVRGKLFF	NA	once	TRBV27	TRBJ1-4
TGTGCCAGCAGCTACACGAACCTAGCGGGGGGGCCCGGTACGCAGTATTTT	CASSYTNLAGGPGTQYF	TRBD2	once	TRBV9	TRBJ2-3
TGTGCCAGCAGTGCTACGAATAGCAATCAGCCCCAGCATTTT	CASSATNSNQPQHF	NA	few	TRBV2	TRBJ1-5
TGTGCCAGCAGTTTAAATCCGGGGGCCAACGTCCTGACTTTC	CASSLNPGANVLTF	NA	NA	TRBV5-4	TRBJ2-6
TGTGCCAGCAGCGTGACAGGGGCCGACCAGCCCCAGCATTTT	CASSVTGADQPQHF	TRBD1	NA	TRBV9	TRBJ1-5
TGTGCCAGCAGTTTAGGGTCTAGTGGCTCCTACGAGCAGTACTTC	CASSLGSSGSYEQYF	NA	NA	TRBV27	TRBJ2-7